This T cell receptor beta chain emerged from a study of blood T cell repertoires in COVID-19. Study-level background: Donors in the United States, Italy and Spain gave samples during acute or convalescent COVID-19.

CDR3 length equals 15 residues. The junction had 4 bases not matched to a gene; V was cut back by 5 bases and J by 1 base. Germline V CDR1 and CDR2: SGHDT, YYEEEE. Clinical history as reported by participants underpinned cohort assignment. Per the original methods: Amplifying reference gene primers gave estimates of nucleated cell counts. Clones were read by immunoSEQ multiplex PCR, and TCRdb kept only the in-frame ones, dropping some. V and J calls and clone size are as listed in that table; D and trimming were resolved from the DNA. The top ten clones hold 2% to 2.5% of a sample with fewer than 450,000 clones, roughly 90% of them seen once.

The sequence was collected from a woman aged 40 to 50 with acute COVID-19. The chain employs TRBV5-6 and TRBJ2-2; 8 nucleotides line up with TRBD2. Material: PBMCs or T cells enriched from blood (not recorded which). Here the CDR3 DNA reads TGTGCCAGCAGGGCTCTAGCGGGGAACACCGGGGAGCTGTTTTTT. Its protein is CASRALAGNTGELFF.